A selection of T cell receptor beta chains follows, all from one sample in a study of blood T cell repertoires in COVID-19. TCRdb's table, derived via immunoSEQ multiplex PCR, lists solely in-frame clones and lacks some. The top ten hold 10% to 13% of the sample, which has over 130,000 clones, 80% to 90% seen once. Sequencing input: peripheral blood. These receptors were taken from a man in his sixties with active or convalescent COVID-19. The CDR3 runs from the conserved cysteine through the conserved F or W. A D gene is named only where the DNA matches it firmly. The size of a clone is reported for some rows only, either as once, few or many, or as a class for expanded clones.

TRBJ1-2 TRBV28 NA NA CASSFGGGARQGYTF TGTGCCAGCAGTTTCGGGGGGGGCGCACGTCAGGGCTACACCTTC
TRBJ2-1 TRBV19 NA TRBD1 CASSILGQGLAEQFF TGTGCCAGTAGTATTCTCGGACAGGGACTTGCTGAGCAGTTCTTC
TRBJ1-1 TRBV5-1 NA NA CASRYAPTENTEAFF TGCGCCAGCCGCTATGCACCGACTGAGAACACTGAAGCTTTCTTT
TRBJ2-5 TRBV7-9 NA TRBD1 CASTVWDSRTEETQYF TGTGCCAGCACCGTCTGGGACAGTAGGACGGAAGAGACCCAGTACTTC
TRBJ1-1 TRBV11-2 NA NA CASSLAEGTEAFF TGTGCCAGCAGCTTAGCAGAGGGCACTGAAGCTTTCTTT
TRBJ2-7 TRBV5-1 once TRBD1 CASSGGTGVISYEQYF TGCGCCAGCAGCGGGGGGACAGGGGTTATTTCCTACGAGCAGTACTTC
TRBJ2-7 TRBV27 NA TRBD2 CASSITGLAVSYEQYF TGTGCCAGCAGTATCACGGGACTAGCGGTCTCCTACGAGCAGTACTTC
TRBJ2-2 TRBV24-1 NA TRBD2 CATSLGGGTGELFF TGTGCCACCTCCCTGGGGGGGGGTACCGGGGAGCTGTTTTTT
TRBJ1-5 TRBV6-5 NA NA CASRQAGEPQHF TGTGCCAGCAGGCAGGCAGGGGAGCCCCAGCATTTT
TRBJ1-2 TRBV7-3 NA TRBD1 CASSSQSQGARRSDGYTF TGTGCCAGCAGCTCCCAATCTCAGGGGGCTCGACGCTCGGATGGCTACACCTTC
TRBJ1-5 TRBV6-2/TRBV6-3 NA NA CASSFRQARVTQPQHF TGTGCCAGCAGTTTTCGACAGGCTAGGGTCACTCAGCCCCAGCATTTT
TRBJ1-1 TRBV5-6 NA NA CASSRRGNTEAFF TGTGCCAGCAGCCGCCGGGGGAACACTGAAGCTTTCTTT
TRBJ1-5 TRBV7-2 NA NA CASSHITGGNQPQHF TGTGCCAGCAGCCATATAACAGGCGGTAATCAGCCCCAGCATTTT
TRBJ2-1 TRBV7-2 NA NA CASSSHRERNEQFF TGTGCCAGCAGCTCCCATCGAGAACGGAATGAGCAGTTCTTC
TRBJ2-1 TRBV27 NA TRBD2 CASSLSYSGRAYNEQFF TGTGCCAGCAGTTTATCCTATAGCGGGAGGGCCTACAATGAGCAGTTCTTC
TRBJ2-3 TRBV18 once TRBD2 CASSQLAGGITDTQYF TGTGCCAGCTCACAACTAGCGGGAGGGATCACAGATACGCAGTATTTT
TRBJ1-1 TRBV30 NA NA CASSSGTEAFF TGTGCCTCCTCCTCGGGAACTGAAGCTTTCTTT
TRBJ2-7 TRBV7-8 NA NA CASSRTRDYEQYF TGTGCCAGCAGCCGTACCAGGGACTACGAGCAGTACTTC
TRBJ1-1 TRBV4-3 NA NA CASSLSAGANTEAFF TGCGCCAGCAGCCTCAGTGCGGGGGCAAACACTGAAGCTTTCTTT
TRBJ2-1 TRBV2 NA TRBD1 CASSQGQGPDEQFF TGTGCCAGCAGTCAAGGACAGGGTCCTGATGAGCAGTTCTTC
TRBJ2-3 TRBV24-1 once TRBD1 CATSDPDRGSTDTQYF TGTGCCACCAGTGACCCGGACAGGGGAAGCACAGATACGCAGTATTTT
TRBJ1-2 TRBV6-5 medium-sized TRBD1 CASTSQGFNGYTF TGTGCCAGCACTTCACAGGGGTTTAATGGCTACACCTTC
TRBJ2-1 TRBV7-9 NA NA CASSYPGVEQFF TGTGCCAGCAGCTACCCCGGGGTTGAGCAGTTCTTC
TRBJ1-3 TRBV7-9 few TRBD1 CASSLDRGSGNTIYF TGTGCCAGCAGCCTGGACAGGGGCTCTGGAAACACCATATATTTT
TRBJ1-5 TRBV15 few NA CATSNRNQPQHF TGTGCCACCAGTAATCGGAATCAGCCCCAGCATTTT
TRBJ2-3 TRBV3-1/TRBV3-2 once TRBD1 CASSQGGRDRGLDTQYF TGTGCCAGCAGCCAAGGGGGCCGGGACAGGGGATTAGATACGCAGTATTTT
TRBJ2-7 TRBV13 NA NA CASTAIRRTNSYEQYF TGTGCCAGCACCGCCATTCGTAGGACTAACTCCTACGAGCAGTACTTC
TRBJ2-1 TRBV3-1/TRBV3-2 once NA CASSHGQRGGQAEQFF TGTGCCAGCAGCCACGGCCAGAGGGGGGGGCAGGCTGAGCAGTTCTTC
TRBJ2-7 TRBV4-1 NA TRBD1 CASSPEMGQGNEQYF TGCGCCAGCAGCCCCGAAATGGGACAGGGTAACGAGCAGTACTTC
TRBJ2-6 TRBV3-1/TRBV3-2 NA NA CASSQDWRAGANVLTF TGTGCCAGCAGCCAAGATTGGAGAGCTGGGGCCAACGTCCTGACTTTC
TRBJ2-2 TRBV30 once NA CAWSVSVTGELFF TGTGCCTGGAGTGTATCAGTAACCGGGGAGCTGTTTTTT
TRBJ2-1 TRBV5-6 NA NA CASSLGREVTYNEQFF TGTGCCAGCAGCTTAGGCAGGGAGGTAACCTACAATGAGCAGTTCTTC
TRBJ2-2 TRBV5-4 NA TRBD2 CASSLASGRHTGELFF TGTGCCAGCAGCTTGGCCAGCGGGAGGCATACCGGGGAGCTGTTTTTT
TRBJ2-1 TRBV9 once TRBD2 CASSVTSGYNEQFF TGTGCCAGCAGCGTCACTAGCGGATACAATGAGCAGTTCTTC
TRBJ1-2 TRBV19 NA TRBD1 CASSEGQPYTF TGTGCCAGTAGTGAGGGACAGCCGTACACCTTC
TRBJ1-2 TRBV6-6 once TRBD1 CASSLGQGSYGYTF TGTGCCAGCAGTTTGGGACAGGGAAGTTATGGCTACACCTTC
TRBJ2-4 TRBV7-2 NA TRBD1 CASSFGAGTGDIIQYF TGTGCCAGCAGCTTTGGGGCGGGGACAGGGGATATCATTCAGTACTTC
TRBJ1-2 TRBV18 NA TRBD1 CASSEDRGYGYTF TGTGCCAGCTCGGAGGACAGGGGCTATGGCTACACCTTC
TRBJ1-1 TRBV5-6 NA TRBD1 CASGTGATEAFF TGTGCCAGTGGGACAGGGGCCACTGAAGCTTTCTTT
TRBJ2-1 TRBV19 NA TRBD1 CASSMTGVYNEQFF TGTGCCAGTAGTATGACAGGGGTATACAATGAGCAGTTCTTC
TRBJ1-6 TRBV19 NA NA CASSIVRGRNSPLHF TGTGCCAGTAGTATAGTTCGGGGAAGGAATTCACCCCTCCACTTT
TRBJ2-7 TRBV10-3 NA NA CAIGSRDYEQYF TGTGCCATCGGGTCGAGGGATTACGAGCAGTACTTC
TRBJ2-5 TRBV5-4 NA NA CASSLADWRETQYF TGTGCCAGCAGCTTGGCCGACTGGCGGGAGACCCAGTACTTC
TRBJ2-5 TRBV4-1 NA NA CASSQALRSREETQYF TGCGCCAGCAGCCAAGCCTTGCGTAGTAGAGAAGAGACCCAGTACTTC
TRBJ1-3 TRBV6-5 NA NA CASSRDISGNTIYF TGTGCCAGCAGTCGGGACATCTCTGGAAACACCATATATTTT
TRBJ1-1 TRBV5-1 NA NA CASSLDQGGRSDTEAFF TGCGCCAGCAGCTTGGATCAGGGCGGCAGGTCGGACACTGAAGCTTTCTTT
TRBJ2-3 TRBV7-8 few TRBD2 CASSSRYGGRVGGTQYF TGTGCCAGCAGCTCTAGATATGGCGGGAGGGTTGGAGGGACGCAGTATTTT
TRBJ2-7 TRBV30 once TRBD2 CAWRAGLAGGHEQYF TGTGCCTGGAGAGCCGGACTAGCGGGAGGCCACGAGCAGTACTTC
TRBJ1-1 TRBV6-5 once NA CASSYVTGTTEAFF TGTGCCAGCAGTTACGTCACAGGGACGACTGAAGCTTTCTTT
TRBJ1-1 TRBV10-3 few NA CAISEDRFWSKNTEAFF TGTGCCATCAGTGAGGACAGGTTCTGGAGTAAGAACACTGAAGCTTTCTTT
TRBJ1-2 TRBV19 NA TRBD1 CASSMATGALTF TGTGCCAGTAGTATGGCCACAGGGGCTCTCACCTTC
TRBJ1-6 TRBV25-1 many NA CASSVLQGGVANSPLHF TGTGCCAGCAGTGTACTCCAGGGCGGGGTGGCGAATTCACCCCTCCACTTT
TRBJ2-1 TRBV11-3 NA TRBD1 CASSLDRGGNEQFF TGTGCCAGCAGCTTGGACAGGGGCGGGAATGAGCAGTTCTTC